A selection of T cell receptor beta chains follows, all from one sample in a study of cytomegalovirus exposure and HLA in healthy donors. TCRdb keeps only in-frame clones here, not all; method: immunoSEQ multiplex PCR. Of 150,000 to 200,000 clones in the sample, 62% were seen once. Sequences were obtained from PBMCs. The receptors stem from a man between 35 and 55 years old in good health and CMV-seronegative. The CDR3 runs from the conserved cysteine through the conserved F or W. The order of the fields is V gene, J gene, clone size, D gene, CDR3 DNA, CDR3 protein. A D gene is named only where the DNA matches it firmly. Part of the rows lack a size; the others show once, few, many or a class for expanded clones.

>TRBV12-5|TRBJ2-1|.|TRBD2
TGTGCTAGTGGTTTGGTAGTACCTAGCGGGAATGTTGAGCAGTTCTTC
CASGLVVPSGNVEQFF
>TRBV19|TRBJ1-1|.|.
TGTGCCAGTAGTATTGGACAGAACACTGAAGCTTTCTTT
CASSIGQNTEAFF
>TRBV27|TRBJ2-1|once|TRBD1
TGTGCCAGCAGTTTTCGGGGGACAGGGACCAACAATGAGCAGTTCTTC
CASSFRGTGTNNEQFF
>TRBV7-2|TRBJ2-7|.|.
TGTGCCAGCAGCTTAGTCCCTAGACGGGAGCAGTACTTC
CASSLVPRREQYF
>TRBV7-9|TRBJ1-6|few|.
TGTGCCAGCAGCTTGGCCTCAGGTTCACCCCTCCACTTT
CASSLASGSPLHF
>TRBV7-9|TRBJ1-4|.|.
TGTTCCAGCAGCTTAGCGGCAGGGTATTTACAGAGTGAAAAACTGTTTTTT
CSSSLAAGYLQSEKLFF
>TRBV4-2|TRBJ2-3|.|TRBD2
TGTGCCAGCAGCCAAGAGAAGCAGCGGGGGCTTGCGCAGGATACGCAGTATTTT
CASSQEKQRGLAQDTQYF
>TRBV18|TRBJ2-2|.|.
TGTGCCAGCTCACCACCCGGGAAGGGGGCGAACACCGGGGAGCTGTTTTTT
CASSPPGKGANTGELFF
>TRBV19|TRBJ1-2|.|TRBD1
TGTGCCAGTAGTATCCGGGACAGGGACTATGGCTACACCTTC
CASSIRDRDYGYTF
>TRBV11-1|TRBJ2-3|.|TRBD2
TGTGCCAGCAGCTCCCGGGAGGGGAGGGATACGCAGTATTTT
CASSSREGRDTQYF
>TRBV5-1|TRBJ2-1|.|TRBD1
TGCGCCAGCAGCTTGGGAGCAGGGGGCTCCTACAATGAGCAGTTCTTC
CASSLGAGGSYNEQFF
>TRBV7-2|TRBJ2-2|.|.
TGTGCCAGCAGGATACAGGTTTCGAACACCGGGGAGCTGTTTTTT
CASRIQVSNTGELFF
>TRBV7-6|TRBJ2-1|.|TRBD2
TGTGCCAGCAGCTTACCTAGCGGGACCTTTGGGGAGCAGTTCTTC
CASSLPSGTFGEQFF
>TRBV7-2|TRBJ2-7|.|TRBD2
TGTGCCAGCAGCTTAGGGGGCGGGAGTTTATACGAGCAGTACTTC
CASSLGGGSLYEQYF
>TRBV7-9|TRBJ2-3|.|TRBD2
TGTGCCAGCAGTCCCGGGGGACTAGCACTGAGCACAGATACGCAGTATTTT
CASSPGGLALSTDTQYF
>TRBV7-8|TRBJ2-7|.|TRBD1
TGTGCCAGCAGCCGAACCCTTGGGGACAGCAGCTCCTACGAGCAGTACTTC
CASSRTLGDSSSYEQYF
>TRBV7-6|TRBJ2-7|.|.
TGTGCCAGCAGCTTAGGAGTAAACGAGCAGTACTTC
CASSLGVNEQYF
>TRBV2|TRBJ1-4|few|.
TGTGCCAGCAGAGAGACCTTCCTAGGGGCCAAGCGTGAAAAACTGTTTTTT
CASRETFLGAKREKLFF
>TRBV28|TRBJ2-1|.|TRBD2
TGTGCCAGCAGCGGGAGGGAGTACAATGAGCAGTTCTTC
CASSGREYNEQFF
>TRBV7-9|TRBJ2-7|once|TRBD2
TGTGCCAGCAGCCGGCCAGGGACTAGCGGGAGCCGGCGACAGTACTTC
CASSRPGTSGSRRQYF
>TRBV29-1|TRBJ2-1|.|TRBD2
TGCAGCGCCGGACTAGCGGAATACAATGAGCAGTTCTTC
CSAGLAEYNEQFF